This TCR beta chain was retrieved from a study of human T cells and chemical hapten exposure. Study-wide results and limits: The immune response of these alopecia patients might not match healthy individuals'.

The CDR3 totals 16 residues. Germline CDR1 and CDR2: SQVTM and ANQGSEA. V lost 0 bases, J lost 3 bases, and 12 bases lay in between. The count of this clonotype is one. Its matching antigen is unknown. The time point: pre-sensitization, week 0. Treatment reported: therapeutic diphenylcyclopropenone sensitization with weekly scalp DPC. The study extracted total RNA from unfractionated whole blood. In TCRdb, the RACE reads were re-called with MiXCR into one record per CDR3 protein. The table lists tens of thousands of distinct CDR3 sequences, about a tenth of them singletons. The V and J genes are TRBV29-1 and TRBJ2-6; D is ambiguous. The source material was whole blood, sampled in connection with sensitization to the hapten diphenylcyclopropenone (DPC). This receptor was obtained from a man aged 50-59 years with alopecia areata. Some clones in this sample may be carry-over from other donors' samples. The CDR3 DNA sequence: TGCAGCGTTGAAGAATGGTCAGCCCATGGGGCCAACGTCCTGACTTTC. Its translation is CSVEEWSAHGANVLTF.